This section outlines one T cell receptor beta chain sequence together with its context. Antigen unknown. Produced via immunoSEQ multiplex PCR; TCRdb's table is partial and in-frame only. The sample lists some 130,000 clones; 65% to 90% were seen once. These data originate in a study of T cell responses to AZD1222 COVID-19 vaccine. Study-level information: Second doses were pooled across both intervals (about 4 or about 12 weeks). General observations from the study: Recipients of two AZD1222 doses showed rising Spike-specific TCR breadth and depth. Among spike-specific TCRs, nearly half reportedly target unmutated variant regions.

The germline gives CDR1 SEHNR, CDR2 FQNEAQ (reference sequence). V gave up 5 bases and J gave up 2 bases, with 18 bases separating them. The CDR3 loop spans 16 amino acids. V gene TRBV7-9 combines with J gene TRBJ2-5; a possible D gene is TRBD2 (6 bases). Material: peripheral blood, obtained on day 0 of AZD1222 vaccination. This receptor was obtained from an adult in good health. CDR3 nucleotides: TGTGCCAGCAGCCCCGTCTGGGACCGGGGGCAAGAGACCCAGTACTTC. Protein sequence: CASSPVWDRGQETQYF.